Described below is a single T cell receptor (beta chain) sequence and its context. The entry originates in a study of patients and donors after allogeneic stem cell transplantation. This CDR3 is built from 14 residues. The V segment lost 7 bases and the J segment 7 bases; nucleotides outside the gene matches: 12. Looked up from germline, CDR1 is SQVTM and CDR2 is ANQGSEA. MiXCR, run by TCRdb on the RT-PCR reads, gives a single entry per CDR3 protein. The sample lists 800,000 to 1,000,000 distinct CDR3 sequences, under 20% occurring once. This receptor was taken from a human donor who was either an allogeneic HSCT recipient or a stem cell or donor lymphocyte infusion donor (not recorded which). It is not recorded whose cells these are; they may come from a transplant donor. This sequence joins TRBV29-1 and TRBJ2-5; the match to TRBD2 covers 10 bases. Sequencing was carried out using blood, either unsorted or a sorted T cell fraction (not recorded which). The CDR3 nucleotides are TGCAGCGGGACTAGCGGAGCTACCTTGGGGACCCAGTACTTC. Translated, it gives CSGTSGATLGTQYF.